This TCR beta chain was documented in a study of blood T cell repertoires in COVID-19. In the original analysis: It was from reference gene primer amplification that nucleated cell counts were estimated. Only in-frame clones appear in the TCRdb table, and some are missing; sequencing was by immunoSEQ multiplex PCR. V and J calls and clone size come straight from that table; D and trimming were deduced from the DNA. Seen here are about 240,000 clones, around 83% observed once, and the top ten hold roughly 3.2%. This clone has more than one count but fewer than ten. V lost 5 bases and J 1 base, leaving 14 bases between the germline ends. This CDR3 comprises 16 residues. Germline V gives CDR1 MGHDK, CDR2 SYGVNS.

The gene calls are TRBV25-1 and TRBJ2-2, with D maybe TRBD2 (6 bases). The origin of this receptor is a woman aged 18-30 years with acute or convalescent COVID-19. The sequenced sample was peripheral blood. The CDR3 reads CASSHTRSGNTGELFF. The DNA of the CDR3 is TGTGCCAGCAGTCATACGCGTAGCGGGAACACCGGGGAGCTGTTTTTT.